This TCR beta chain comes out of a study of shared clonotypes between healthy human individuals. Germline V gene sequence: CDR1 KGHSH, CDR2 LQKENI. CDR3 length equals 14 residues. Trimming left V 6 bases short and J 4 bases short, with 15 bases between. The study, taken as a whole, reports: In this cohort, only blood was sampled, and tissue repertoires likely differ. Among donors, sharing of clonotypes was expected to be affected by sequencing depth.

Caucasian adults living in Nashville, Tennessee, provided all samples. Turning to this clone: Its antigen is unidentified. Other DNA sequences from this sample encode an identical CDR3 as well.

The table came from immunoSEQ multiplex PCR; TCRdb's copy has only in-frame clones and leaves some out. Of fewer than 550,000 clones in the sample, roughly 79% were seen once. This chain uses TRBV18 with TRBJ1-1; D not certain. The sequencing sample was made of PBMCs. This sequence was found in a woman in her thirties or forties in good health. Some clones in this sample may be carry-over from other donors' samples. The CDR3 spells CASSPALQATEAFF. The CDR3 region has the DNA TGTGCCAGCTCGCCTGCGCTTCAGGCCACTGAAGCTTTCTTT.